Each of the 10 T cell receptor beta chains below was sequenced from the same sample in a study of blood T cell repertoires in COVID-19. Data came from immunoSEQ multiplex PCR; TCRdb stores just in-frame clones and leaves some out. Of 150,000 to 200,000 clones listed, around nine tenths are singletons. Sequencing was performed on peripheral blood. The source of these receptors is a man aged 60 to 75 with active or convalescent COVID-19.

V usage is TRBV7-2 and J usage is TRBJ2-3, with D possibly being TRBD2 (5 bases). The CDR3 loop spans 14 amino acids. Trimming took 5 bases from V and 5 from J, leaving 14 bases between them. Germline CDR1 is SGHTA and CDR2 is FQGNSA. CDR3 DNA sequence: TGTGCCAGCAGCCCAACACGGGATGGAGATACGCAGTATTTT. As protein: CASSPTRDGDTQYF.

The gene calls are TRBV15 and TRBJ1-4, with 9 bases fitting TRBD1. V was pared by 6 bases and J by 4 bases, with 0 bases of the junction left unmatched. The CDR3 has 13 residues. Germline CDR1 LNHNV, CDR2 YYDKDF (reference sequence). The CDR3 DNA sequence: TGTGCCACCAGGGGACAGGGTAATGAAAAACTGTTTTTT. It yields the protein CATRGQGNEKLFF.

This clone was found once. The chain couples TRBV19 to TRBJ2-7, with TRBD1 matching over 7 bases. The germline gives CDR1 LNHDA, CDR2 SQIVND (reference sequence). V trimming: 3 bases; J trimming: 1 base; junction bases outside the gene matches: 6. This CDR3 has 15 residues. This CDR3 is CASSILRQGSYEQYF. The CDR3 region has the DNA TGTGCCAGTAGTATCCTTCGACAGGGTTCCTACGAGCAGTACTTC.

The V and J genes are TRBV5-4 and TRBJ1-3; tentatively, D is TRBD1 (5 bases). V lost 0 bases, J lost 4 bases, and 8 bases lay in between. Germline V gene sequence: CDR1 SGHNT, CDR2 YYREEE (reference sequence). The CDR3 length is 14 residues. The CDR3 coding sequence is TGTGCCAGCAGCTTGGATGGGGGGGGAAACACCATATATTTT. Residues: CASSLDGGGNTIYF. The full variable domain, with the rest looked up from reference TRBV5-4 and TRBJ1-3, is ETGVTQSPTHLIKTRGQQVTLRCSSQSGHNTVSWYQQALGQGPQFIFQYYREEENGRGNFPPRFSGLQFPNYSSELNVNALELDDSALYLCASSLDGGGNTIYFGEGSWLTVV.

This chain joins TRBV5-1 and TRBJ2-3; possible D gene TRBD2, 6 bases. V lost 8 bases and J 1 base, leaving 14 bases between the germline ends. The CDR3 contains 14 residues. From germline, CDR1 is SGHRS and CDR2 YFSETQ. The CDR3, as DNA: TGCGCCAGTTACGGGACTCCGCGCACAGATACGCAGTATTTT. Protein: CASYGTPRTDTQYF.

The chain carries TRBV27 and TRBJ2-5; 9 bases are shared with TRBD2. Looked up from germline, CDR1 is MNHEY and CDR2 is SMNVEV (reference sequence). The V gene end was trimmed by 0 bases and the J gene end by 2 bases; junction bases not matched to a gene: 4. The CDR3 loop spans 16 amino acids. Here the CDR3 DNA reads TGTGCCAGCAGTTTATCCTCTAGCGGGGTACAAGAGACCCAGTACTTC. Translated: CASSLSSSGVQETQYF.

The chain is built from TRBV29-1 and TRBJ1-1; TRBD1 matches 7 bases. This CDR3 spans 11 amino acids. V lost 7 bases to trimming and J lost 4 bases; unmatched junction nucleotides: 3. Looked up from germline, CDR1 is SQVTM and CDR2 is ANQGSEA. The CDR3 DNA follows: TGCAGCGGAGGACAGGCCACTGAAGCTTTCTTT. Translating it yields CSGGQATEAFF.

The chain joins TRBV6-4 to TRBJ1-2; D ambiguous. Trimming cost V 0 bases and J 4 bases, with 12 bases left between them. Germline loops: CDR1 MRHNA, CDR2 SNTAGT. The CDR3 length is 15 residues. The CDR3 DNA follows: TGTGCCAGCAGTGACTCGATAGGAGAGTCCTATGGCTACACCTTC. It specifies CASSDSIGESYGYTF.

J is TRBJ1-1 and V is TRBV14; TRBD1 matches at 7 bases. The CDR3 contains 15 residues. Germline lookup yields CDR1 SGHDN and CDR2 FVKESK. V was clipped by 0 bases and J by 1 base; unmatched bases: 2. CDR3 in DNA: TGTGCCAGCAGCCAAGATAGGGGGCCGAACACTGAAGCTTTCTTT. It specifies CASSQDRGPNTEAFF. The full variable domain, with the rest looked up from reference TRBV14 and TRBJ1-1, is EAGVTQFPSHSVIEKGQTVTLRCDPISGHDNLYWYRRVMGKEIKFLLHFVKESKQDESGMPNNRFLAERTGGTYSTLKVQPAELEDSGVYFCASSQDRGPNTEAFFGQGTRLTVV.

V usage is TRBV10-2 and J usage is TRBJ2-4, with TRBD1 matching over 7 bases. J was trimmed by 0 bases and V by 9 bases; bases with no gene match: 14. Germline values: CDR1 WSHSY, CDR2 SAAADI. The CDR3 spans 17 residues. The CDR3 DNA reads TGCGCCAGTCGACAGGGAGTTTTGGGAGTAGCCAAAAACATTCAGTACTTC. The encoded protein is CASRQGVLGVAKNIQYF.